The entry below gives a single T cell receptor (beta chain) sequence along with its context. These data originate in a study of blood T cell repertoires in COVID-19. Across the whole study: Samples came from the United States, Italy and Spain, spanning acute and convalescent COVID-19. Sources were T cells, B-cell-depleted T cells, or PBMCs; the material itself was cDNA or gDNA.

Here immunoSEQ multiplex PCR was the method, and the copy in TCRdb shows in-frame clones only, minus some. In the table there are fewer than 350,000 clones, roughly nine tenths of which are singletons. Trimming took off 0 bases at V and 7 bases at J, with 13 bases between the two ends. The CDR3 has 15 residues. Per germline, CDR1 MNHNS and CDR2 SASEGT. The chain has TRBV6-1 and TRBJ2-1, with D tentatively TRBD1 (6 bases). The sample consisted of PBMCs or T cells enriched from blood (not recorded which). This receptor was taken from a woman in her forties who had recovered from COVID-19. CDR3 in DNA: TGTGCCAGCAGTGAAGCGCAGCACAGGGCTAATGAGCAGTTCTTC. Translating it yields CASSEAQHRANEQFF.